The 2 T cell receptor beta chains reported below all come from one sample, sequenced in a study of radiation and T cells in renal cell carcinoma (dated by TCRdb to about 2020). The library was built by means of the immunoSEQ multiplex PCR assay. Sourced from immuneACCESS, this table was stored by TCRdb with only in-frame sequences that have V and J called. A share of the clones is absent; for the studies checked, an unresolved V gene accounts for under half, and the remainder has no known explanation. The sample table contains about 77,000 clones; only one count was recorded for less than 90% of them. About 2.5% of the sample is in the top ten clones. The sample's time point label is to be understood as: blood 4 weeks post-SBRT, at nephrectomy. The treatment or condition label here, explained by the study, means: 15 Gy SBRT to primary tumor, nephrectomy 4 weeks later. The sample was blood, taken from a patient whose treatment included radiotherapy and nephrectomy. Receptor source: a woman aged 55-75 years with renal cell carcinoma.

This rearrangement joins TRBV29-1 to TRBJ1-5; D is perhaps TRBD1 (5 bases). The germline CDR1 and CDR2 sequences are SQVTM and ANQGSEA. The CDR3 totals 13 residues. V dropped 7 bases and J dropped 4 bases, with 14 bases sitting between them. Here the CDR3 DNA reads TGCAGCGCCTCGGACGGGGGAAATCAGCCCCAGCATTTT. As protein: CSASDGGNQPQHF.

The chain joins TRBV27 to TRBJ1-1; D might be TRBD1 (5 bases). CDR3 size: 14 residues. CDR1 and CDR2 from the germline V gene are MNHEY and SMNVEV (reference sequence). V lost 2 bases and J 3 bases, leaving 10 bases between the germline ends. The CDR3 region is CASSLRRGDTEAFF. CDR3 nucleotides: TGTGCCAGCAGTTTAAGGAGGGGTGACACTGAAGCTTTCTTT.